These 25 T cell receptor beta chains came from one sample sequenced in a study of beta chain features in type 1 diabetes. These receptors' targets are unknown. Reverse transcribing all isolated RNA meant expressed TCRB transcripts were sequenced. Libraries were prepared by immunoSEQ multiplex PCR; TCRdb keeps only in-frame clonotypes and omits some of them. The table has 300,000 to 400,000 clones, roughly a tenth seen once. Study-wide results and limits: Among all four CD4+ subsets, Type 1 diabetes patients had TCRB CDR3s that were moderately but significantly shorter.

The sequencing input was central memory CD4+ T cells from blood. The receptors were gathered from a man aged 30-40 years with type 1 diabetes.

V gene TRBV5-1 combines with J gene TRBJ2-5; the match to TRBD1 covers 7 bases. V shed 3 bases, J shed 1 base, and the junction held 6 bases outside the gene matches. Germline V CDR1 and CDR2: SGHRS, YFSETQ. The CDR3 is 15 residues long. The CDR3 region is CASSSRQGGQETQYF. CDR3 sequence (DNA): TGCGCCAGCAGCTCCCGACAGGGTGGCCAAGAGACCCAGTACTTC.

A remark on this clone: At one end the junction does not follow the germline gene, possibly because of a read error. The CDR3 here is CSVYRPAGNEQIF. In DNA, the CDR3 is TGCAGCGTTTATCGACCGGCGGGCAATGAGCAGATCTTC. This sequence joins TRBV29-1 and TRBJ2-1, with D possibly matching TRBD2 (5 bases). Germline V gene lookup returns CDR1 SQVTM and CDR2 ANQGSEA. This CDR3 region has 13 residues.

The chain is built from TRBV5-4 and TRBJ1-2, with D perhaps TRBD1 (6 bases). Germline values: CDR1 SGHNT, CDR2 YYREEE (reference sequence). The CDR3 has 14 amino acids. The V end was cut by 4 bases, the J end by 2 bases, with 12 bases between. Here the CDR3 reads CASSPPQGNYGYTF. The DNA of the CDR3 is TGTGCCAGCAGCCCACCTCAGGGGAACTATGGCTACACCTTC.

CDR3 sequence (DNA): TGTGCCAGCAGCCCCCCGGCCTCTTGGGGTGAGCAGTTCTTC. Protein product: CASSPPASWGEQFF. This chain joins TRBV7-6 and TRBJ2-1; D remains unclear. The V end was cut by 5 bases, the J end by 9 bases, with 17 bases between. Germline assignment: CDR1 SGHVS and CDR2 FNYEAQ. The CDR3 extends over 14 amino acids.

This clone was counted a few times. The rearrangement links TRBV9 to TRBJ2-2; TRBD1 might be the D (6 bases). The CDR3 sequence is 13 residues long. The germline V gene has CDR1 SGDLS and CDR2 YYNGEE. With 1 base removed from V and 5 bases from J, the gap between germline ends came to 6 bases. DNA of the CDR3: TGTGCCAGCAGCGTACAGGGGACCGGGGAGCTGTTTTTT. Encoded protein: CASSVQGTGELFF.

This clone was seen repeatedly, ten times or more. This rearrangement joins TRBV10-1 to TRBJ1-5, with a tentative D call TRBD1 (5 bases). CDR1 is WNHNN and CDR2 is SYGVQD in the germline V gene (reference sequence). The CDR3 has 13 amino acids. Trimming removed 8 bases from V and 9 bases from J, with 17 bases in between. For the CDR3, the DNA is TGCGCCAGCTCGTTGACAGAGAGTGGGCCCCAGCATTTT. It is translated as CASSLTESGPQHF.

This clone has just a few counts. This chain joins TRBV10-3 and TRBJ2-1; TRBD2 is a possible D gene (6 bases). Trimming left V 11 bases short and J 4 bases short, with 18 bases between. CDR1 is ENHRY, CDR2 SYGVKD, per germline. The CDR3 contains 14 residues. CDR3 sequence: CALGPGGTYNEQFF. The CDR3 bases are TGTGCCCTCGGCCCTGGCGGGACTTACAATGAGCAGTTCTTC.

This clone has only a few counts. The gene calls are TRBV29-1 and TRBJ1-2; D is ambiguous. Per the germline V gene, CDR1 is SQVTM and CDR2 is ANQGSEA. Trimming removed 6 bases at V and 3 bases at J, with 8 bases between. The CDR3 extends over 11 amino acids. This CDR3 reads CSVDGYYGYTF. CDR3 DNA: TGCAGCGTCGACGGCTACTATGGCTACACCTTC.

In this sample, this clone turned up a few times. The V gene is TRBV7-2, the J gene TRBJ2-2; TRBD2 matches at 11 bases. This CDR3 region has 15 residues. Germline V CDR1 and CDR2: SGHTA, FQGNSA. J gave up 4 bases and V 5 bases, and 3 bases lay outside the gene matches. The CDR3 nucleotides read TGTGCCAGCAGCCCCGGGACTAGCGGCACCGGGGAGCTGTTTTTT. Amino acid sequence: CASSPGTSGTGELFF.

The table lists this clone with many counts. CDR3 region: CASSRLDGAYGYTF. In DNA form, the CDR3 reads TGTGCCAGCAGCCGATTAGACGGTGCCTATGGCTACACCTTC. This sequence joins TRBV14 and TRBJ1-2; unclear D gene. This CDR3 contains 14 residues. Trimming shortened V by 4 bases and J by 4 bases, and 13 bases separated the two germline ends. The germline CDR1 and CDR2 sequences are SGHDN and FVKESK.

The sample holds a few counts of this clone. The chain couples TRBV6-6 to TRBJ2-5; D gene unclear. Germline V CDR1 and CDR2: MNHNY, SVGAGI (reference sequence). The V gene lost 10 bases and the J gene lost 5 bases, with 11 bases spanning the gap. This CDR3 is 11 amino acids long. The CDR3 nucleotides read TGTGCCACCGTAGCCGCCGAGACCCAGTACTTC. This codes for CATVAAETQYF.

J is TRBJ1-1 and V is TRBV5-8, with 8 bases fitting TRBD1. CDR3 length equals 17 residues. Per germline, CDR1 SGHTS and CDR2 YDEGEE. V was clipped by 0 bases and J by 1 base; unmatched bases: 8. CDR3 DNA sequence: TGTGCCAGCAGCTTGGCCATTACAGGGGGAACGAACACTGAAGCTTTCTTT. Protein sequence: CASSLAITGGTNTEAFF. Full variable domain (missing parts from reference TRBV5-8 and TRBJ1-1): EAGVTQSPTHLIKTRGQQATLRCSPISGHTSVYWYQQALGLGLQFLLWYDEGEERNRGNFPPRFSGRQFPNYSSELNVNALELEDSALYLCASSLAITGGTNTEAFFGQGTRLTVV.

This clone was detected a few times. This chain connects TRBV4-2 to TRBJ1-2; D is ambiguous. Germline CDR1 LGHNA, CDR2 YNFKEQ. The CDR3 is 12 residues long. V dropped 5 bases and J dropped 8 bases, with 12 bases sitting between them. CDR3 loop: CASSSRRSGYTF. CDR3 DNA sequence: TGTGCCAGCAGCTCCCGTCGTTCCGGCTACACCTTC.

The CDR3 sequence is CASSPNHGTGASYTF. In DNA, the CDR3 is TGTGCCAGCAGTCCCAACCATGGGACAGGGGCGAGCTACACCTTC. The rearrangement uses TRBV6-4 and TRBJ1-2; 10 bases match TRBD1. Germline V gene lookup returns CDR1 MRHNA and CDR2 SNTAGT. Trimming cost V 5 bases and J 9 bases; bases outside gene matches: 12. The CDR3 sequence is 15 residues long.

The rearrangement uses TRBV19 and TRBJ1-5; D gene unclear. Per germline, CDR1 LNHDA and CDR2 SQIVND (reference sequence). The CDR3 has 15 amino acids. V shed 4 bases and J shed 3 bases, with 13 bases lying between them. In DNA, the CDR3 is TGTGCCAGTAGTAAACGAGAGGGAGACAATCAGCCCCAGCATTTT. This translates into CASSKREGDNQPQHF.

This clone was found a few times. Within the sample, other DNA sequences also encode this same CDR3. The V gene is TRBV2, the J gene TRBJ2-3, with TRBD1 identical over 10 bases. The CDR3 loop spans 14 amino acids. The germline V gene has CDR1 SNHLY and CDR2 FYNNEI. Losses at the gene ends were 4 bases for V and 4 bases for J; bases not matched to a gene: 2. The CDR3 nucleotides read TGTGCCAGCAGTGGACAGGGGGCGTCAGATACGCAGTATTTT. This sequence encodes CASSGQGASDTQYF.

Only a few counts were recorded for this clone. Here the CDR3 reads CSGARAQGLEQYF. In DNA form, the CDR3 reads TGCAGCGGCGCCCGGGCTCAAGGGCTCGAGCAGTACTTC. This chain uses TRBV29-1 with TRBJ2-7, with D unresolved. V lost 7 bases to trimming and J lost 6 bases, with 19 bases between them. This CDR3 is 13 amino acids long. Germline CDR1 and CDR2: SQVTM and ANQGSEA.

J is TRBJ2-1 and V is TRBV11-2; no clear D. Germline CDR1 and CDR2: SGHAT and FQNNGV. Trimming took 0 bases from V and 6 from J, leaving 6 bases between them. This CDR3 comprises 13 residues. The CDR3 loop is CASSLESSNEQFF. DNA of the CDR3: TGTGCCAGCAGCTTAGAAAGTAGCAATGAGCAGTTCTTC.

This clone was detected many times. The rearrangement uses TRBV7-2 and TRBJ2-2; TRBD1 agrees at 7 bases. The CDR3 runs 14 residues. Germline V lookup: CDR1 SGHTA, CDR2 FQGNSA. V lost 5 bases to trimming and J lost 13 bases; unmatched junction nucleotides: 13. The CDR3 DNA sequence: TGTGCCAGCAGCATATACAGGGGAAGTGAGAGGCTGTTTTTT. This translates into CASSIYRGSERLFF. The full variable domain, completed using reference TRBV7-2 and TRBJ2-2, is GAGVSQSPSNKVTEKGKDVELRCDPISGHTALYWYRQSLGQGLEFLIYFQGNSAPDKSGLPSDRFSAERTGGSVSTLTIQRTQQEDSAVYLCASSIYRGSERLFFGEGSRLTVL.

The J gene is TRBJ2-1, the V gene TRBV7-6; D call uncertain. This CDR3 has 15 residues. V lost 1 base to trimming and J lost 0 bases, with 7 bases between them. The germline gives CDR1 SGHVS, CDR2 FNYEAQ. The DNA for the CDR3 is TGTGCCAGCAGCTTAGTGGTCAGCTCCTACAATGAGCAGTTCTTC. It is translated as CASSLVVSSYNEQFF. Filled out from reference TRBV7-6 and TRBJ2-1, the complete variable domain reads GAGVSQSPRYKVTKRGQDVALRCDPISGHVSLYWYRQALGQGPEFLTYFNYEAQQDKSGLPNDRFSAERPEGSISTLTIQRTEQRDSAMYRCASSLVVSSYNEQFFGPGTRLTVL.

The CDR3 nucleotides read TGTGCCAGCAGTTTAGGTCTGCCGGGACAAATTCACCACAATGAGCAGTTCTTC. Its protein product is CASSLGLPGQIHHNEQFF. The V gene is TRBV28, the J gene TRBJ2-1, with D tentatively TRBD1 (6 bases). Germline-derived CDR1 and CDR2 are MDHEN and SYDVKM. CDR3 length: 18 amino acids. The germline V and J ends were trimmed by 2 bases and 5 bases, with 22 bases remaining between them.

The V and J genes are TRBV7-2 and TRBJ2-7; 7 nucleotides align to TRBD2. The germline V gene encodes CDR1 SGHTA and CDR2 FQGNSA. V lost 5 bases, J lost 7 bases, and 8 bases stayed unmatched. CDR3 length: 13 residues. The CDR3 DNA follows: TGTGCCAGCAGCCCTGGGTGGGGAGGGGAGCAGTACTTC. Its translation: CASSPGWGGEQYF.

This clone has a handful of counts. The chain links TRBV6-6 to TRBJ2-4; D ambiguous. In germline, CDR1 is MNHNY, CDR2 SVGAGI (reference sequence). V was trimmed by 2 bases and J by 7 bases, leaving 9 bases between them. There are 13 residues in the CDR3. CDR3 nucleotides: TGTGCCAGCAGTTACCAAGGTTCCAACATTCAGTACTTC. This gives the protein CASSYQGSNIQYF.

The count of this clone is one. This rearrangement joins TRBV4-2 to TRBJ2-3, with no clear D. V was pared by 5 bases and J by 2 bases, with 17 bases between. Germline values: CDR1 LGHNA, CDR2 YNFKEQ. This CDR3 spans 16 amino acids. DNA for the CDR3: TGTGCCAGCAGCTTGTTCGCCTCAAGATACACAGATACGCAGTATTTT. Residues: CASSLFASRYTDTQYF.

Here the CDR3 DNA reads TGTGCCAGCAGTTCACAGGGGACAGACTACGAGCAGTACTTC. Translating gives CASSSQGTDYEQYF. V gene TRBV6-5 combines with J gene TRBJ2-7, with 7 nucleotides matching TRBD1. The CDR3 contains 14 residues. Germline V gene sequence: CDR1 MNHEY, CDR2 SVGAGI. V shed 4 bases and J 3 bases; nucleotides not matched to a gene: 6.